These T cell receptor beta chains were read from a single sample in a study of T cells in Graves' hyperthyroidism and ophthalmopathy. TCRdb itself ran the multiplex PCR reads through MiXCR, one entry per CDR3 protein. The sample carries a few hundred thousand distinct CDR3 sequences, approximately 15% recorded once. Source material: blood. Receptors originate from a woman in her 40s with Graves' ophthalmopathy. The CDR3 runs from the conserved cysteine through the conserved F or W. The order of the fields is J gene, V gene, clone size, D gene, CDR3 protein, CDR3 DNA. D genes are given only for firm matches. Some rows have no size entry. The others give once, few or many, or a class for an expanded clone.

j_gene: TRBJ2-1
v_gene: TRBV4-2
abundance: NA
d_gene: TRBD2
CDR3aa: CASSQDRSGSYNEQFF
CDR3nt: TGTGCCAGCAGCCAAGATCGGAGCGGGAGCTACAATGAGCAGTTCTTC

j_gene: TRBJ2-3
v_gene: TRBV4-2
abundance: NA
d_gene: TRBD2
CDR3aa: CASSQDGSGGRPDTQYF
CDR3nt: TGTGCCAGCAGCCAAGATGGTAGCGGGGGGCGTCCAGATACGCAGTATTTT

j_gene: TRBJ2-6
v_gene: TRBV5-1
abundance: few
d_gene: NA
CDR3aa: CASSSTTASNSGANVLTF
CDR3nt: TGCGCCAGCAGCTCGACGACAGCGAGTAACTCTGGGGCCAACGTCCTGACTTTC

j_gene: TRBJ2-7
v_gene: TRBV6-1
abundance: many
d_gene: NA
CDR3aa: CASSPAESYEQYF
CDR3nt: TGTGCCAGCAGCCCCGCAGAATCCTACGAGCAGTACTTC

j_gene: TRBJ2-7
v_gene: TRBV20-1
abundance: NA
d_gene: NA
CDR3aa: CSARGSAYEQYF
CDR3nt: TGCAGTGCTAGGGGAAGCGCCTACGAGCAGTACTTC

j_gene: TRBJ2-5
v_gene: TRBV5-6
abundance: once
d_gene: NA
CDR3aa: CASSPWLETQYF
CDR3nt: TGTGCCAGCAGCCCTTGGTTAGAGACCCAGTACTTC

j_gene: TRBJ2-7
v_gene: TRBV20-1
abundance: many
d_gene: TRBD1
CDR3aa: CSARDGDRGFYEQYF
CDR3nt: TGCAGTGCTAGAGATGGGGACAGGGGGTTCTACGAGCAGTACTTC

j_gene: TRBJ1-6
v_gene: TRBV30
abundance: NA
d_gene: NA
CDR3aa: CAWKAGRIRSPLHF
CDR3nt: TGTGCCTGGAAGGCAGGGAGGATTCGGTCACCCCTCCACTTT

j_gene: TRBJ2-3
v_gene: TRBV20-1
abundance: few
d_gene: NA
CDR3aa: CSASFGGMTDTQYF
CDR3nt: TGCAGTGCCAGCTTCGGGGGTATGACAGATACGCAGTATTTT

j_gene: TRBJ2-1
v_gene: TRBV27
abundance: many
d_gene: TRBD1
CDR3aa: CASSLTGGPSYNEQFF
CDR3nt: TGTGCCAGCAGTCTGACAGGGGGCCCTTCCTACAATGAGCAGTTCTTC

j_gene: TRBJ1-2
v_gene: TRBV6-2/TRBV6-3
abundance: many
d_gene: NA
CDR3aa: CASSYPETRLGGYTF
CDR3nt: TGTGCCAGCAGTTACCCGGAAACGCGCCTTGGTGGCTACACCTTC

j_gene: TRBJ2-1
v_gene: TRBV20-1
abundance: many
d_gene: NA
CDR3aa: CSVTDSSSYNEQFF
CDR3nt: TGCAGTGTAACGGACTCCAGCTCCTACAATGAGCAGTTCTTC

j_gene: TRBJ2-7
v_gene: TRBV28
abundance: NA
d_gene: NA
CDR3aa: CASSLSTLGASRIVEQYF
CDR3nt: TGTGCCAGCAGTTTATCCACTCTCGGGGCTTCCCGGATCGTGGAGCAGTACTTC

j_gene: TRBJ2-1
v_gene: TRBV9
abundance: NA
d_gene: TRBD2
CDR3aa: CASSVASGAYNEQFF
CDR3nt: TGTGCCAGCAGCGTAGCGAGCGGGGCTTACAATGAGCAGTTCTTC

j_gene: TRBJ1-4
v_gene: TRBV7-9
abundance: NA
d_gene: TRBD1
CDR3aa: CASSPQGDEKLFF
CDR3nt: TGTGCCAGCAGCCCACAGGGGGATGAAAAACTGTTTTTT

j_gene: TRBJ1-5
v_gene: TRBV6-1
abundance: few
d_gene: NA
CDR3aa: CASTGGSNQPQHF
CDR3nt: TGTGCCAGCACTGGGGGGAGCAATCAGCCCCAGCATTTT

j_gene: TRBJ2-7
v_gene: TRBV14
abundance: few
d_gene: TRBD1
CDR3aa: CASSHAGTGFWSQYF
CDR3nt: TGTGCCAGCAGCCATGCCGGGACAGGTTTCTGGTCGCAGTACTTC

j_gene: TRBJ2-3
v_gene: TRBV10-3
abundance: NA
d_gene: TRBD1
CDR3aa: CAMGQGAPDTQYF
CDR3nt: TGTGCCATGGGACAGGGAGCTCCAGATACGCAGTATTTT

j_gene: TRBJ1-3
v_gene: TRBV12-3/TRBV12-4
abundance: NA
d_gene: NA
CDR3aa: CASSRYYSGNTIYF
CDR3nt: TGTGCCAGCAGCAGATATTACTCTGGAAACACCATATATTTT

j_gene: TRBJ1-1
v_gene: TRBV19
abundance: few
d_gene: NA
CDR3aa: CASSIVSANTEAFF
CDR3nt: TGTGCCAGTAGTATAGTATCTGCAAACACTGAAGCTTTCTTT

j_gene: TRBJ1-1
v_gene: TRBV20-1
abundance: few
d_gene: NA
CDR3aa: CSVQGLNTEAFF
CDR3nt: TGCAGTGTCCAGGGTCTGAACACTGAAGCTTTCTTT

j_gene: TRBJ2-1
v_gene: TRBV15
abundance: NA
d_gene: TRBD2
CDR3aa: CATSREGLAGLYNEQFF
CDR3nt: TGTGCCACCAGCAGGGAGGGACTAGCGGGACTATACAATGAGCAGTTCTTC

j_gene: TRBJ2-3
v_gene: TRBV11-2
abundance: NA
d_gene: TRBD2
CDR3aa: CASSAGISGALGTDTQYF
CDR3nt: TGTGCCAGCAGCGCGGGGATTAGCGGGGCACTCGGCACAGATACGCAGTATTTT

j_gene: TRBJ2-2
v_gene: TRBV3-1
abundance: few
d_gene: TRBD1
CDR3aa: CASTPGTGRGTGELFF
CDR3nt: TGTGCCAGCACCCCCGGGACAGGGAGAGGTACCGGGGAGCTGTTTTTT

j_gene: TRBJ1-2
v_gene: TRBV27
abundance: NA
d_gene: TRBD1
CDR3aa: CASSSGQGAWGGYTF
CDR3nt: TGTGCCAGCAGTTCGGGACAGGGGGCATGGGGCGGCTACACCTTC

j_gene: TRBJ2-2
v_gene: TRBV2
abundance: many
d_gene: NA
CDR3aa: CASSLQGGRVATGELFF
CDR3nt: TGTGCCAGCAGTCTACAGGGAGGAAGAGTGGCTACCGGGGAGCTGTTTTTT

j_gene: TRBJ2-2
v_gene: TRBV7-3
abundance: NA
d_gene: NA
CDR3aa: CASSQILTGELFF
CDR3nt: TGTGCCAGCAGTCAAATCCTGACCGGGGAGCTGTTTTTT

j_gene: TRBJ2-5
v_gene: TRBV7-2
abundance: few
d_gene: TRBD2
CDR3aa: CASSLERGGYETQYF
CDR3nt: TGTGCCAGCAGCTTAGAGCGGGGGGGCTATGAGACCCAGTACTTC

j_gene: TRBJ2-3
v_gene: TRBV7-8
abundance: few
d_gene: TRBD2
CDR3aa: CACRAGRGTLGTDTQYF
CDR3nt: TGTGCCTGCAGGGCCGGGAGGGGGACCCTTGGGACAGATACGCAGTATTTT

j_gene: TRBJ2-2
v_gene: TRBV27
abundance: NA
d_gene: NA
CDR3aa: CASRPLDSTGELFF
CDR3nt: TGTGCCAGCAGACCTCTGGACAGCACCGGGGAGCTGTTTTTT

j_gene: TRBJ2-1
v_gene: TRBV5-1
abundance: many
d_gene: NA
CDR3aa: CASSYLTVRRSSYNEQFF
CDR3nt: TGCGCCAGCAGCTACCTGACTGTGAGGAGAAGCTCCTACAATGAGCAGTTCTTC

j_gene: TRBJ2-1
v_gene: TRBV4-2
abundance: NA
d_gene: TRBD2
CDR3aa: CASSRRLAGDEQFF
CDR3nt: TGTGCCAGCAGCCGTAGACTAGCGGGAGATGAGCAGTTCTTC

j_gene: TRBJ2-2
v_gene: TRBV7-6
abundance: few
d_gene: NA
CDR3aa: CASSSTTAPVTGELFF
CDR3nt: TGTGCCAGCAGCTCTACGACAGCCCCGGTCACCGGGGAGCTGTTTTTT

j_gene: TRBJ2-3
v_gene: TRBV4-1
abundance: NA
d_gene: TRBD2
CDR3aa: CASSQELALAGERERSSTDTQYF
CDR3nt: TGCGCCAGCAGCCAAGAATTAGCTCTGGCGGGAGAGAGAGAGAGAAGCAGCACAGATACGCAGTATTTT

j_gene: TRBJ1-5
v_gene: TRBV2
abundance: many
d_gene: NA
CDR3aa: CASSEQGRDQPQHF
CDR3nt: TGTGCCAGCAGTGAGCAGGGGCGGGATCAGCCCCAGCATTTT

j_gene: TRBJ2-1
v_gene: TRBV5-4
abundance: many
d_gene: NA
CDR3aa: CASSLGFVEDEQFF
CDR3nt: TGTGCCAGCAGCTTGGGTTTTGTGGAGGATGAGCAGTTCTTC

j_gene: TRBJ1-1
v_gene: TRBV24-1
abundance: NA
d_gene: NA
CDR3aa: CTTSDDSKYRERNTEAFF
CDR3nt: TGTACCACCAGTGACGATTCAAAGTACAGGGAAAGAAACACTGAAGCTTTCTTT